This T cell receptor beta chain stems from a study of cytomegalovirus exposure and HLA in healthy donors. Study results and caveats: Among the CMV-associated chains, three were confirmed in vitro as specific for CMV antigens.

Points on this clone: Its antigen is not identified.

With 7 bases clipped from V and 4 bases from J, the junction kept 9 bases outside the gene matches. Germline V gene data show CDR1 as MDHEN and CDR2 as SYDVKM. The CDR3 runs 14 residues. TCRdb's copy holds only in-frame clones and misses some; the assay was immunoSEQ multiplex PCR. The sample consists of roughly 150,000 clones, approximately 91% of them appearing once. The sequence was obtained from a woman under 30 in good health and CMV-seropositive. The rearrangement joins TRBV28 to TRBJ2-5; 7 nucleotides agree with TRBD1. Material for sequencing was PBMCs. CDR3 sequence: CASTQLQGRETQYF. DNA for the CDR3: TGTGCCAGCACCCAATTACAGGGGCGAGAGACCCAGTACTTC. Full variable domain (remainder filled in from reference TRBV28 and TRBJ2-5): DVKVTQSSRYLVKRTGEKVFLECVQDMDHENMFWYRQDPGLGLRLIYFSYDVKMKEKGDIPEGYSVSREKKERFSLILESASTNQTSMYLCASTQLQGRETQYFGPGTRLLVL.